These 23 T cell receptor beta chains were sequenced from one sample in a study of blood T cell repertoires in COVID-19. The table came from immunoSEQ multiplex PCR; TCRdb's copy has only in-frame clones and leaves some out. The sample has about 190,000 clones; around 85% are singletons. Material: peripheral blood. These receptors were obtained from a man in his fifties or sixties who had recovered from COVID-19.

This clone came up a few times. This rearrangement joins TRBV28 to TRBJ1-4; a weak D match, TRBD1 (5 bases). This CDR3 comprises 15 residues. V was shortened by 6 bases and J by 3 bases, with 14 bases between the two germline ends. The germline V gene has CDR1 MDHEN and CDR2 SYDVKM. The CDR3 spells CASSPGGRANEKLFF. The CDR3 DNA sequence: TGTGCCAGCAGCCCGGGAGGCAGGGCTAATGAAAAACTGTTTTTT.

The chain has TRBV14 and TRBJ2-1; tentatively, D is TRBD1 (6 bases). Germline CDR1 is SGHDN and CDR2 is FVKESK. Trimming removed 1 base at V and 8 bases at J, with 12 bases between. There are 14 residues in the CDR3. This CDR3 reads CASSQVQGSDEQFF. The CDR3 DNA is TGTGCCAGCAGCCAAGTTCAGGGGTCGGATGAGCAGTTCTTC.

The DNA of the CDR3 is TGTGCCAGCAGTTTCGGGACCGGGACAGGGATTTACGAGCAGTACTTC. It is translated as CASSFGTGTGIYEQYF. V is TRBV27 and J is TRBJ2-7; 9 nucleotides line up with TRBD1. The CDR3 length is 16 residues. The ends lost 3 bases at V and 4 bases at J; junction bases unmatched: 10. CDR1 and CDR2 from the germline V gene are MNHEY and SMNVEV (reference sequence).

The chain carries TRBV7-2 and TRBJ2-5; D might be TRBD1 (5 bases). V lost 5 bases to trimming and J lost 1 base, with 11 bases between them. This CDR3 is built from 14 residues. Per germline, CDR1 SGHTA and CDR2 FQGNSA. CDR3 nucleotide sequence: TGTGCCAGCAGCAAGTCTAGGGGCCAAGAGACCCAGTACTTC. Translated: CASSKSRGQETQYF.

This clone was seen only once. This chain joins TRBV14 and TRBJ1-4; D is perhaps TRBD1 (6 bases). CDR1 is SGHDN, CDR2 FVKESK, per germline. V lost 4 bases and J lost 4, with 10 bases in between. This CDR3 has 14 residues. This CDR3 is CASSPGVLNEKLFF. CDR3 DNA sequence: TGTGCCAGCAGCCCAGGGGTTCTTAATGAAAAACTGTTTTTT. The entire variable domain, with the rest obtained from reference TRBV14 and TRBJ1-4, is as follows: EAGVTQFPSHSVIEKGQTVTLRCDPISGHDNLYWYRRVMGKEIKFLLHFVKESKQDESGMPNNRFLAERTGGTYSTLKVQPAELEDSGVYFCASSPGVLNEKLFFGSGTQLSVL.

The chain joins TRBV30 to TRBJ1-6; D is ambiguous. The CDR3 runs 16 residues. Between the trimmed V and J ends, which lost 2 bases and 0 bases, there was a span of 11 bases. CDR1 GTSNPN and CDR2 SVGIG come from the germline V gene (reference sequence). In nucleotides, the CDR3 is TGTGCCTGGAGTTTTCCCGCTAGCTCCTATAATTCACCCCTCCACTTT. Protein product: CAWSFPASSYNSPLHF.

The chain is built from TRBV11-2 and TRBJ2-1, with TRBD1 matching over 11 bases. The CDR3 covers 17 residues. Germline V CDR1 and CDR2: SGHAT, FQNNGV. V dropped 2 bases and J dropped 6; count of bases not matched to a gene: 9. DNA for the CDR3: TGTGCCAGCAGCTTACGCTCCGGGGACAGGGGGGGCAATGAGCAGTTCTTC. As protein: CASSLRSGDRGGNEQFF. Filled out from reference TRBV11-2 and TRBJ2-1, the complete variable domain reads EAGVAQSPRYKIIEKRQSVAFWCNPISGHATLYWYQQILGQGPKLLIQFQNNGVVDDSQLPKDRFSAERLKGVDSTLKIQPAKLEDSAVYLCASSLRSGDRGGNEQFFGPGTRLTVL.

This clone appeared once. This chain joins TRBV19 and TRBJ1-5; 7 nucleotides agree with TRBD1. CDR3 length: 16 amino acids. With V trimmed by 0 bases and J by 2 bases, 4 bases remained unmatched. The germline V gene encodes CDR1 LNHDA and CDR2 SQIVND (reference sequence). The CDR3 loop is CASSIEMTGRNQPQHF. CDR3 nucleotides: TGTGCCAGTAGTATAGAGATGACAGGGCGCAATCAGCCCCAGCATTTT.

The rearrangement joins TRBV30 to TRBJ2-7; D perhaps matches TRBD2 (6 bases). The CDR3 consists of 16 residues. Germline values: CDR1 GTSNPN, CDR2 SVGIG (reference sequence). V was trimmed by 0 bases and J by 0 bases, leaving 15 bases between them. In nucleotides, the CDR3 is TGTGCCTGGAGTGTAAGGGCGGGACCTCACTCCTACGAGCAGTACTTC. Translating gives CAWSVRAGPHSYEQYF.

This chain links TRBV11-2 with TRBJ2-3; D remains unclear. V was shortened by 8 bases and J by 6 bases, with 15 bases between the two germline ends. CDR1 SGHAT and CDR2 FQNNGV come from the germline V gene. The CDR3 extends over 13 amino acids. CDR3 DNA sequence: TGTGCCAGCGAGGCCAGATTACCGGATACGCAGTATTTT. It translates to CASEARLPDTQYF.

The chain is built from TRBV24-1 and TRBJ2-1, with D hard to call. The CDR3 loop spans 13 amino acids. Between the trimmed V and J ends, which lost 10 bases and 5 bases, there was a span of 14 bases. In germline, CDR1 is KGHDR, CDR2 SFDVKD. DNA for the CDR3: TGTGCCACATCAGGTTACCCCGACAATGAGCAGTTCTTC. It yields the protein CATSGYPDNEQFF.

This clone was seen only a few times. CDR3 bases: TGTGCCAGCAGCTTAGATCCGGGACAGAAGAGGGGCTACACCTTC. Protein: CASSLDPGQKRGYTF. The chain employs TRBV11-2 and TRBJ1-2; 7 nucleotides agree with TRBD1. J lost 8 bases, V lost 0 bases, and 9 bases had no gene match. The CDR3 runs 15 residues. Looked up from germline, CDR1 is SGHAT and CDR2 is FQNNGV.

For the CDR3, the DNA is TGTGCCAGCAGTGACCTCCGGACAGCATCCTTCACTGAAGCTTTCTTT. Residues: CASSDLRTASFTEAFF. The chain joins TRBV28 to TRBJ1-1, with D perhaps TRBD1 (6 bases). CDR1 and CDR2 from the germline V gene are MDHEN and SYDVKM. V was trimmed by 5 bases and J by 4 bases, leaving 20 bases between them. The CDR3 sequence is 16 residues long.

This rearrangement joins TRBV2 to TRBJ2-5, with D perhaps matching TRBD1 (6 bases). Germline CDR1 SNHLY, CDR2 FYNNEI. The CDR3 is 14 residues long. With 7 bases removed from V and 4 bases from J, the gap between germline ends came to 16 bases. The CDR3 loop is CASTGALSGETQYF. CDR3 DNA sequence: TGTGCCAGCACAGGGGCCCTTTCGGGAGAGACCCAGTACTTC.

The J gene is TRBJ1-2, the V gene TRBV4-2; 9 nucleotides agree with TRBD1. In germline, CDR1 is LGHNA, CDR2 YNFKEQ. The length of the CDR3 is 14 residues. Trimming took 8 bases from V and 6 from J; bases not matched to a gene: 10. The CDR3 DNA sequence: TGTGCCAGCGGAAGGGAGGACAGGGGAGATGGCTACACCTTC. Amino acid sequence: CASGREDRGDGYTF.

J is TRBJ1-3 and V is TRBV29-1, with a weak D call TRBD1 (6 bases). The germline V and J ends were trimmed by 5 bases and 4 bases, with 12 bases remaining between them. The CDR3 loop spans 13 amino acids. Per germline, CDR1 SQVTM and CDR2 ANQGSEA. The CDR3 loop is CSVFRGSGNTIYF. In DNA form, the CDR3 reads TGCAGCGTTTTCAGGGGATCCGGAAACACCATATATTTT.

CDR3 nucleotide sequence: TGTGCCAGCAGCCGTACAGGGCCCGGGGAGCTGTTTTTT. Translation: CASSRTGPGELFF. V and J are TRBV7-9 and TRBJ2-2; a possible D gene is TRBD1 (6 bases). There are 13 residues in the CDR3. Trimming removed 5 bases from V and 6 bases from J, with 10 bases in between. From germline, CDR1 is SEHNR and CDR2 FQNEAQ (reference sequence).

This chain uses TRBV6-2 or TRBV6-3 with TRBJ1-1; 9 bases agree with TRBD1. V trimming: 4 bases; J trimming: 4 bases; junction bases outside the gene matches: 4. CDR1 is MNHEY and CDR2 is SVGEGT in the germline V gene. The CDR3 is 14 residues long. CDR3 amino acids: CASSSQGAGTEAFF. As DNA, the CDR3 is TGTGCCAGCAGTTCACAGGGGGCGGGCACTGAAGCTTTCTTT.

The chain links TRBV9 to TRBJ2-2; possibly TRBD2 for D (6 bases). Trimming removed 3 bases from V and 6 bases from J, with 9 bases in between. This CDR3 has 13 amino acids. Germline V CDR1 and CDR2: SGDLS, YYNGEE. The CDR3 bases are TGTGCCAGCAGCGCTGCTAGCGCCGGGGAGCTGTTTTTT. Its protein is CASSAASAGELFF.

The V and J genes are TRBV5-1 and TRBJ2-3; 11 bases fit TRBD2. The CDR3 totals 15 residues. The germline CDR1 and CDR2 sequences are SGHRS and YFSETQ. V dropped 5 bases and J dropped 6; count of bases not matched to a gene: 8. The CDR3: CASRYTSGRWDTQYF. CDR3 bases: TGCGCCAGCAGGTACACTAGCGGGAGATGGGATACGCAGTATTTT.

This clone was observed a single time. The chain joins TRBV3-1 (or the pseudogene TRBV3-2) to TRBJ1-1, with D perhaps TRBD1 (6 bases). The V end was cut by 2 bases, the J end by 7 bases, with 11 bases between. Germline lookup yields CDR1 LGHDT and CDR2 YNNKEL (reference sequence). The CDR3 is made up of 13 amino acids. As DNA, the CDR3 is TGTGCCAGCAGCCAATCGGACAGACTTGAAGCTTTCTTT. Its translation: CASSQSDRLEAFF.

The sample holds a few counts of this clone. The chain has TRBV9 and TRBJ2-1; D is undetermined. Germline V lookup: CDR1 SGDLS, CDR2 YYNGEE. The CDR3 runs 13 residues. V was pared by 2 bases and J by 6 bases, with 9 bases between. CDR3 loop: CASSVSNFNEQFF. CDR3 DNA: TGTGCCAGCAGCGTTTCTAACTTCAATGAGCAGTTCTTC.

This chain uses TRBV7-6 with TRBJ2-2, with 11 bases identical to TRBD2. CDR1 is SGHVS and CDR2 is FNYEAQ in the germline V gene. This CDR3 has 15 residues. Trimming took 2 bases from V and 6 from J; bases not matched to a gene: 2. The CDR3 sequence: CASSLIAGGPGELFF. DNA of the CDR3: TGTGCCAGCAGCTTAATAGCGGGAGGGCCCGGGGAGCTGTTTTTT.